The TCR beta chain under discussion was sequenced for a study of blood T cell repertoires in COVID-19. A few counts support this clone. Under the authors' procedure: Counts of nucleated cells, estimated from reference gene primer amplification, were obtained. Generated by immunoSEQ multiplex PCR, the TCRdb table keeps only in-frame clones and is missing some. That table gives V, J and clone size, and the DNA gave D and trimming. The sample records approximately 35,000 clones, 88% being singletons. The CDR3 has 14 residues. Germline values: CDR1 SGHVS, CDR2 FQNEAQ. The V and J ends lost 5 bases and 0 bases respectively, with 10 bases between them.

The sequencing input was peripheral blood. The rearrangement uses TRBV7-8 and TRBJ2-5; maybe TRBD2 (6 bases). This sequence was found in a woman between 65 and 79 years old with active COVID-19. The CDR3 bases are TGTGCCAGCAGCAACGGGGGATACCAAGAGACCCAGTACTTC. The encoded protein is CASSNGGYQETQYF.